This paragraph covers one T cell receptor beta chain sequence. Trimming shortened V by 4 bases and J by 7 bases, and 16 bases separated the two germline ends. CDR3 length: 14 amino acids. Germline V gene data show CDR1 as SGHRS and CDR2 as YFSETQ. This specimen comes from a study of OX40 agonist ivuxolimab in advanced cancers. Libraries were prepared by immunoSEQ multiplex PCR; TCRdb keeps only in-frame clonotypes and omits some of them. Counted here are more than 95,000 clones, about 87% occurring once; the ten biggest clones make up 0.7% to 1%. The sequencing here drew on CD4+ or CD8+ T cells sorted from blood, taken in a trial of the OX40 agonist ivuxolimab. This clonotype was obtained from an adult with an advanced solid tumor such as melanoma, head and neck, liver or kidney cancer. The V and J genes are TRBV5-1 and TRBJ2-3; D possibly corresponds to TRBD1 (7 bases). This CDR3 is CASSHGQEGYTQYF. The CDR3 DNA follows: TGCGCCAGCAGCCATGGACAGGAGGGTTATACGCAGTATTTT.